This T cell receptor beta chain was documented in a study of cytomegalovirus exposure and HLA in healthy donors. Study-level results: A missense variant in DCLRE1C was later tied to TCR beta V- and J-gene trimming. In an earlier analysis, in some 500 donors, most V segments appeared productive either ~87% or ~30% of the time.

Notes on this clone: Its antigen is currently unknown.

The CDR3 contains 16 residues. Germline assignment: CDR1 MGHRA and CDR2 YSYEKL. The V segment lost 4 bases and the J segment 4 bases; nucleotides outside the gene matches: 8. The PCR employed 60 Vbeta primers together with 13 Jbeta primers. Some clones are missing from TCRdb's copy, which holds only in-frame ones; the method was immunoSEQ multiplex PCR. The sample has about 130,000 clones, roughly four fifths seen once. The rearrangement uses TRBV4-1 and TRBJ2-7; 12 nucleotides match TRBD2. This receptor was obtained from a man aged 30-40 years in good health and CMV-seronegative. The source material was PBMCs. The CDR3 protein is CASSPLPGLAGYEQYF. The CDR3 DNA reads as TGCGCCAGCAGCCCCTTACCGGGACTAGCGGGTTACGAGCAGTACTTC.